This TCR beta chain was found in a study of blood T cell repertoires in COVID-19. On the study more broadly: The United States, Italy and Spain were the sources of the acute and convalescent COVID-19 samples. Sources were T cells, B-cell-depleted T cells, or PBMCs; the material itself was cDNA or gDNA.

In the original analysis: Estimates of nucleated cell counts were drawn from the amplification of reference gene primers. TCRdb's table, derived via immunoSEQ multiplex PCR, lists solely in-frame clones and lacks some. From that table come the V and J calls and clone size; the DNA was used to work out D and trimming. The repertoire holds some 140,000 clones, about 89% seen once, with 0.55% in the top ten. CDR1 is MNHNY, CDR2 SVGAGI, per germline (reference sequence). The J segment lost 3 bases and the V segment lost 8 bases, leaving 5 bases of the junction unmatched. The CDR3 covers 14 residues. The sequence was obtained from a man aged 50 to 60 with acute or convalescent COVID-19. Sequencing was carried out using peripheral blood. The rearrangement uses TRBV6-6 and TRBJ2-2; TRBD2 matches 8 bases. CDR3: CASSGGPDTGELFF. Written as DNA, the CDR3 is TGTGCCAGCTCGGGGGGGCCCGACACCGGGGAGCTGTTTTTT.